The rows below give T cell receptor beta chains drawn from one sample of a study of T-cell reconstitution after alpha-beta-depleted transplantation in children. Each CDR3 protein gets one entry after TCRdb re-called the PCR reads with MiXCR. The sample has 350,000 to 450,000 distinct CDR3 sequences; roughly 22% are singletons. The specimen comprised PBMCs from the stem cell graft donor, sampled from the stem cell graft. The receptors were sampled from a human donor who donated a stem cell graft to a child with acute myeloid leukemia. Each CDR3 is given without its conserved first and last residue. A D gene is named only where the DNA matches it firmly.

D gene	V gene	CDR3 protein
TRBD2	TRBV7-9	ASSPRTSGIISEQY
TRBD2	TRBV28	ASSLNFGRAYEQY
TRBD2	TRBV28	ATTQVTSGMLVYEQF
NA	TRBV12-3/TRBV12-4	ASSLTGSFQPQH
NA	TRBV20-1	SASLLARGANVLT
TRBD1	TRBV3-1	ASSTQTGGNNEQF
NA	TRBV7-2	ASSFREYNRFFYEQY
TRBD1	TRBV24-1	ATSDTIQGFRSTEAF
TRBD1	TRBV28	ASSSGQGGYT
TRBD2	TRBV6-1	ASSDWGLAGYSSTDTQY
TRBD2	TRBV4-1	ASVGTSGSGTYTDTQY
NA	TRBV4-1	ASSQDLGGAENIQY
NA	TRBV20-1	SARDHLQDTDTQY
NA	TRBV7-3	ASSFEGTSLWDEQF
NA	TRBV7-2	ASSLDGKTTDTQY
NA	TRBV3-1	ASSPFGLRGQPQH
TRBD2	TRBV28	ASSDPGLLIQY
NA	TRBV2	ASSGINSPLH
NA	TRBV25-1	ASSEWGNGYT
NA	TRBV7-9	ASTGTPTQETQY
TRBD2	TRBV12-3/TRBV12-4	ASRIQPGLDEF
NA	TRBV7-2	ASSSPGTPYNEQF
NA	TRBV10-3	AISDPIRQEYNEQF
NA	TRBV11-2	AIKKERDGYT
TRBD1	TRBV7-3	ASSLRTGNEKLF
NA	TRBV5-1	ASRLISSTDTQY
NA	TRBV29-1	SVERGPGDTQY
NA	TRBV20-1	STAGPLSTDTQY
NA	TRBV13	ASSFLSTEAF
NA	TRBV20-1	SATPFQTGDSQPQH
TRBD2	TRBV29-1	SVESLAGYEQY
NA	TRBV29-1	SVSTGTDYGYT
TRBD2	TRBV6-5	ASSYVTSGSSGELF
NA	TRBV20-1	SGTETDTQY
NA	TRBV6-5	ASSYRGTYEQY
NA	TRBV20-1	SARGLPGSYEQY
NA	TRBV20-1	SASSNPVLF
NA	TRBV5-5	ASSYQGRTEAF
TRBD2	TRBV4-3	ASSQVAASGSYEQY
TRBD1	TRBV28	ASSEGTGDSYEQY
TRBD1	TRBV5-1	ASRDRKETQY